The rows below give T cell receptor beta chains drawn from one sample of a study of T cells in localized non-small cell lung cancer. Libraries were prepared by immunoSEQ multiplex PCR; TCRdb keeps only in-frame clonotypes and omits some of them. The profile shows over 65,000 clones, about 81% of them singletons. The material sequenced was peripheral blood, taken before any cancer treatment. The receptors were sampled from a female donor at least 60 years old with stage I lung adenocarcinoma. Each CDR3 is given with its conserved first and last residue. The order of the fields is D gene, V gene, clone size, J gene, CDR3 DNA, CDR3 protein. D genes are given only for firm matches. Clone size, where shown, is once, few, many, or a class for clones that have expanded.

d_gene: NA
v_gene: TRBV27
abundance: NA
j_gene: TRBJ1-6
CDR3nt: TGTGCCAGCAGTTTAACTCGAAATTCACCCCTCCACTTT
CDR3aa: CASSLTRNSPLHF

d_gene: NA
v_gene: TRBV7-8
abundance: NA
j_gene: TRBJ1-2
CDR3nt: TGTGCCAGCAGCCTAGGACAGAACTATGGCTACACCTTC
CDR3aa: CASSLGQNYGYTF

d_gene: NA
v_gene: TRBV18
abundance: NA
j_gene: TRBJ2-3
CDR3nt: TGTGCCAGCTCACCACCCCCCAGGGAACCAGATACGCAGTATTTT
CDR3aa: CASSPPPREPDTQYF

d_gene: NA
v_gene: TRBV5-1
abundance: NA
j_gene: TRBJ1-1
CDR3nt: TGCGCCAGCAACCCGGGGGATGCGCTGGGCACTGAAGCTTTCTTT
CDR3aa: CASNPGDALGTEAFF

d_gene: NA
v_gene: TRBV5-8
abundance: once
j_gene: TRBJ2-1
CDR3nt: TGTGCCAGCAGCTTTCGGTCTAACTACAATGAGCAGTTCTTC
CDR3aa: CASSFRSNYNEQFF

d_gene: NA
v_gene: TRBV7-8
abundance: NA
j_gene: TRBJ2-5
CDR3nt: TGTGCCAGCAGCTTATGGACTGATCAAGAGACCCAGTACTTC
CDR3aa: CASSLWTDQETQYF

d_gene: TRBD2
v_gene: TRBV19
abundance: NA
j_gene: TRBJ2-1
CDR3nt: TGTGCCAGTAGTGGAAGAAGCGGGAGGAATGAGCAGTTCTTC
CDR3aa: CASSGRSGRNEQFF

d_gene: NA
v_gene: TRBV10-2
abundance: large
j_gene: TRBJ1-1
CDR3nt: TGCGCCAGCAGTGAGGGACACACTGAAGCTTTCTTT
CDR3aa: CASSEGHTEAFF

d_gene: TRBD1
v_gene: TRBV15
abundance: once
j_gene: TRBJ2-7
CDR3nt: TGTGCCACCAGCAAGCCGGGACAGGGTACCTACGAGCAGTACTTC
CDR3aa: CATSKPGQGTYEQYF

d_gene: NA
v_gene: TRBV28
abundance: NA
j_gene: TRBJ2-7
CDR3nt: TGTGCCAGCAGTTTAGATCCCACGCACTCCTACGAGCAGTACTTC
CDR3aa: CASSLDPTHSYEQYF

d_gene: NA
v_gene: TRBV2
abundance: NA
j_gene: TRBJ2-2
CDR3nt: TGTGCCACCAAAGGGGCCCTGAACACCGGGGAGCTGTTTTTT
CDR3aa: CATKGALNTGELFF

d_gene: NA
v_gene: TRBV5-8
abundance: NA
j_gene: TRBJ1-4
CDR3nt: TGTGCCAGCAGCATCTTACCTTATGGAGGTGGAGGAGAAAAACTGTTTTTT
CDR3aa: CASSILPYGGGGEKLFF

d_gene: TRBD1
v_gene: TRBV28
abundance: NA
j_gene: TRBJ1-2
CDR3nt: TGTGCCAGCAGTTCGGGGGGACAGGGGGCATATCGTTACACCTTC
CDR3aa: CASSSGGQGAYRYTF

d_gene: NA
v_gene: TRBV2
abundance: NA
j_gene: TRBJ1-2
CDR3nt: TGTGCCAGCAGTGCACTCAAGGACAGCTTCTATGGCTACACCTTC
CDR3aa: CASSALKDSFYGYTF

d_gene: NA
v_gene: TRBV21-1
abundance: once
j_gene: TRBJ1-5
CDR3nt: TGTGCCAGCAGCAAACGGGGAACGGGGTTTAGCAATCAGCCCCAGCATTTT
CDR3aa: CASSKRGTGFSNQPQHF

d_gene: NA
v_gene: TRBV19
abundance: once
j_gene: TRBJ1-6
CDR3nt: TGTGCCAGTAGTAGCCAACCAGGGTTGGATAATTCACCCCTCCACTTT
CDR3aa: CASSSQPGLDNSPLHF

d_gene: NA
v_gene: TRBV7-3
abundance: NA
j_gene: TRBJ2-7
CDR3nt: TGTGCCAGCAGCCCCAACGGGTACGAGCAGTACTTC
CDR3aa: CASSPNGYEQYF

d_gene: NA
v_gene: TRBV2
abundance: NA
j_gene: TRBJ2-1
CDR3nt: TGTGCCAGCAGTGGACCACTGGGGGATGAGCAGTTCTTC
CDR3aa: CASSGPLGDEQFF

d_gene: NA
v_gene: TRBV5-6
abundance: NA
j_gene: TRBJ1-3
CDR3nt: TGTGCCAGCAGCTTGTTAAGTTTACGCTCTGGAAACACCATATATTTT
CDR3aa: CASSLLSLRSGNTIYF

d_gene: NA
v_gene: TRBV28
abundance: NA
j_gene: TRBJ2-4
CDR3nt: TGTGCCAGCAGCTCAGGTCTAGGAGCCAAAAACATTCAGTACTTC
CDR3aa: CASSSGLGAKNIQYF

d_gene: NA
v_gene: TRBV7-2
abundance: NA
j_gene: TRBJ2-6
CDR3nt: TGTGCCAGCAGCTTAGTAAATTCTGGGGCCAACGTCCTGACTTTC
CDR3aa: CASSLVNSGANVLTF

d_gene: NA
v_gene: TRBV7-2
abundance: NA
j_gene: TRBJ1-2
CDR3nt: TGTGCCAGCAGCTTGGACAGCTCTAACTATGGCTACACCTTC
CDR3aa: CASSLDSSNYGYTF

d_gene: NA
v_gene: TRBV2
abundance: NA
j_gene: TRBJ1-1
CDR3nt: TGTGCCACTCAAGGACTGCTCCACGGCTCCATGAACACTGGAGCTTTCTTT
CDR3aa: CATQGLLHGSMNTGAFF

d_gene: TRBD1
v_gene: TRBV10-1
abundance: NA
j_gene: TRBJ2-7
CDR3nt: TGCGCCACCCAACGGGGACAGGGAGGCGAGCAGTACTTC
CDR3aa: CATQRGQGGEQYF

d_gene: NA
v_gene: TRBV4-1
abundance: NA
j_gene: TRBJ2-1
CDR3nt: TGCGCCAGCAGCCAAATAAGGGACGGAGACAATGAGCAGTTCTTC
CDR3aa: CASSQIRDGDNEQFF

d_gene: NA
v_gene: TRBV4-1
abundance: NA
j_gene: TRBJ2-1
CDR3nt: TGCGCCAGCAGCCAAAGAATCCAGTTTGGCGATGAGCAGTTCTTC
CDR3aa: CASSQRIQFGDEQFF

d_gene: NA
v_gene: TRBV5-1
abundance: few
j_gene: TRBJ1-4
CDR3nt: TGCGCCAGCAGCTCGTTTCCGGGACGGCTGAATGAAAAACTGTTTTTT
CDR3aa: CASSSFPGRLNEKLFF

d_gene: NA
v_gene: TRBV7-8
abundance: NA
j_gene: TRBJ2-5
CDR3nt: TGTGCCAGCAGCTTATACGAAGAGACCCAGTACTTC
CDR3aa: CASSLYEETQYF

d_gene: NA
v_gene: TRBV19
abundance: NA
j_gene: TRBJ2-6
CDR3nt: TGTGCCGCCGGGTGGGGCCACTCTGGGGCCAACGTCCTGACTTTC
CDR3aa: CAAGWGHSGANVLTF

d_gene: NA
v_gene: TRBV6-5
abundance: NA
j_gene: TRBJ2-7
CDR3nt: TGTGCCAGCCGGGGCGGATTCCGACGCTACGAGCAGTACTTC
CDR3aa: CASRGGFRRYEQYF

d_gene: TRBD2
v_gene: TRBV27
abundance: NA
j_gene: TRBJ2-7
CDR3nt: TGTGCCAGCAGTGTTACAGTGGCTAGCGGGTCCTACGAGCAGTACTTC
CDR3aa: CASSVTVASGSYEQYF

d_gene: NA
v_gene: TRBV10-1
abundance: NA
j_gene: TRBJ1-4
CDR3nt: TGCGCCAGCAGTATATTAGGGGCCAGGGGACCTCCTAATGAAAAACTGTTTTTT
CDR3aa: CASSILGARGPPNEKLFF

d_gene: NA
v_gene: TRBV12-2
abundance: NA
j_gene: TRBJ1-2
CDR3nt: TGTGCAAGTCGCTTAGCGGGAGGTGTGGGGAGTGGCTACACCTTC
CDR3aa: CASRLAGGVGSGYTF

d_gene: TRBD1
v_gene: TRBV19
abundance: NA
j_gene: TRBJ2-2
CDR3nt: TGTGCCAGTAGGGACAGGGGTAGATCTTCAACCGGGGAGCTGTTTTTT
CDR3aa: CASRDRGRSSTGELFF

d_gene: TRBD1
v_gene: TRBV19
abundance: NA
j_gene: TRBJ2-3
CDR3nt: TGTGCCAGTAGTATAGGGGGGACAGGGGGCACAGATACGCAGTATTTT
CDR3aa: CASSIGGTGGTDTQYF

d_gene: NA
v_gene: TRBV9
abundance: NA
j_gene: TRBJ2-3
CDR3nt: TGTGCCAGCAGCCCCGACACAGATACGCAGTATTTT
CDR3aa: CASSPDTDTQYF

d_gene: NA
v_gene: TRBV19
abundance: NA
j_gene: TRBJ1-6
CDR3nt: TGTGCCAGTAGACTACCACAAGGGAATTCACCCCTCCACTTT
CDR3aa: CASRLPQGNSPLHF

d_gene: TRBD1
v_gene: TRBV11-2
abundance: few
j_gene: TRBJ1-3
CDR3nt: TGTGCCAGCAGCTTAATTGGCCACAGGGGGTATGGAAACACCATATATTTT
CDR3aa: CASSLIGHRGYGNTIYF

d_gene: NA
v_gene: TRBV21-1
abundance: NA
j_gene: TRBJ1-1
CDR3nt: TGTGCCAGCAGCAACAAAAGGGGGAGTTGTGCTGAAGCTTTCTTT
CDR3aa: CASSNKRGSCAEAFF

d_gene: TRBD2
v_gene: TRBV7-8
abundance: NA
j_gene: TRBJ2-3
CDR3nt: TGTGCCAGCAGCCAAGGGGCGGGGGGGCTAAATACGCAGTATTTT
CDR3aa: CASSQGAGGLNTQYF

d_gene: TRBD1
v_gene: TRBV29-1
abundance: few
j_gene: TRBJ2-7
CDR3nt: TGCAGCGTCCTGGCGGGACAGGGGGCCCACGAGCAGTACTTC
CDR3aa: CSVLAGQGAHEQYF